Described below is a single TCR beta chain sequence and its context. Per the authors' pipeline: Amplifying reference gene primers gave estimates of nucleated cell counts. Sequencing was performed with immunoSEQ multiplex PCR; in TCRdb, only in-frame clones are kept and a portion is missing. From that table come the V and J calls and clone size; the DNA was used to work out D and trimming. The sample has about 170,000 clones; around 87% are singletons. One Seattle source followed patients from active infection through their disease course. The data belong to a study of blood T cell repertoires in COVID-19. Study details: T cells, B-cell-depleted T cells, or PBMCs provided the cDNA or gDNA that served as material.

The CDR3 has 16 residues. V lost 0 bases, J lost 10 bases, and 10 bases stayed unmatched. Germline CDR1 SGHNT, CDR2 YYREEE (reference sequence). The sequenced material came from peripheral blood. The chain is built from TRBV5-4 and TRBJ2-1, with TRBD1 identical over 10 bases. This TCR derives from a man in his sixties with COVID-19, enrolled during active disease. The CDR3 DNA reads TGTGCCAGCAGCTTGGGGGGACAGGGGTTTTTCGGGGAGCAGTTCTTC. Its translation: CASSLGGQGFFGEQFF.